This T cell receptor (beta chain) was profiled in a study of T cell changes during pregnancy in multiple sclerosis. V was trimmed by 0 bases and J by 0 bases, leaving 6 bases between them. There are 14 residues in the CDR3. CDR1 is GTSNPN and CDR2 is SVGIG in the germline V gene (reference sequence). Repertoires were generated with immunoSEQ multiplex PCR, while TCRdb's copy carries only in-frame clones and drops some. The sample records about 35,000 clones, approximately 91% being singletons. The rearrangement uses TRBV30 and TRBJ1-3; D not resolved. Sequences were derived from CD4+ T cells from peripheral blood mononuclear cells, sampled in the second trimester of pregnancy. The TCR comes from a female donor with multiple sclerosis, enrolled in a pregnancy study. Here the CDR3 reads CAWSVGLSGNTIYF. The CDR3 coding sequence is TGTGCCTGGAGTGTTGGGCTCTCTGGAAACACCATATATTTT.